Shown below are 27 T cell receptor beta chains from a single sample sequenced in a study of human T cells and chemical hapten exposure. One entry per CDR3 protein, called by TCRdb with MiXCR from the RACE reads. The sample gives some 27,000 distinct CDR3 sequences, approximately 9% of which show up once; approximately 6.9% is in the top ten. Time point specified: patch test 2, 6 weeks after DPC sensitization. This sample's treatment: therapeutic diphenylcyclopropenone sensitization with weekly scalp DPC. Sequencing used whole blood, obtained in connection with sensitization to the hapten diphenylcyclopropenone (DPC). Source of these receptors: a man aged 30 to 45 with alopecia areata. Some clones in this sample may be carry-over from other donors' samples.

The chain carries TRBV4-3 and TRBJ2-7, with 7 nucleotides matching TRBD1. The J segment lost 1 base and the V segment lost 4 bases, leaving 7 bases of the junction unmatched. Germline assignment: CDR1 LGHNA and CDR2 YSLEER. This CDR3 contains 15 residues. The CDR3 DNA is TGCGCCAGCAGCCTGCACAGGGGTGGATCCTACGAGCAGTACTTC. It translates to CASSLHRGGSYEQYF.

In DNA, the CDR3 is TGCGCCAGCAGCCAAGACTCTTATTCCCGCCTGGGTGTGGGTCAGCCCCAGCATTTT. This encodes CASSQDSYSRLGVGQPQHF. The genes are TRBV4-1 and TRBJ1-5; no reliable D call. This CDR3 is 19 amino acids long. Germline V gene lookup returns CDR1 MGHRA and CDR2 YSYEKL. The V end lost 0 bases, the J end lost 6 bases, and 24 bases lay between the germline ends.

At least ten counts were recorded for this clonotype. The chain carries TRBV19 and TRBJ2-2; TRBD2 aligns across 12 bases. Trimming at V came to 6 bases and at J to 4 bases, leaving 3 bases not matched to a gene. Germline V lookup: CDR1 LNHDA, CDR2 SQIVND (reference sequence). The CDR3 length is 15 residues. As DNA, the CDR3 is TGTGCCAGTAGGATACTAGCGGGAGGCACCGGGGAGCTGTTTTTT. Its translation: CASRILAGGTGELFF.

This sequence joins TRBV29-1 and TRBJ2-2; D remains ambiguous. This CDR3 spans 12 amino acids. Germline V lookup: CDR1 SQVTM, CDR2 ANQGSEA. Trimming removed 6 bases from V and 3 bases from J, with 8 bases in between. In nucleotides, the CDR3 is TGCAGCGTGTACCTCCACACCGGGGAGCTGTTTTTT. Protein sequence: CSVYLHTGELFF.

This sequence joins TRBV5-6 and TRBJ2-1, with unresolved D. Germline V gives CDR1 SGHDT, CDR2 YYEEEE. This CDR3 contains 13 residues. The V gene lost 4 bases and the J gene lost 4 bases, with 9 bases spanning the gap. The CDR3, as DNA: TGTGCCAGCAGCCCTCCTCTTTACAATGAGCAGTTCTTC. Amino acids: CASSPPLYNEQFF. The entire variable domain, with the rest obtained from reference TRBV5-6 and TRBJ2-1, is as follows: DAGVTQSPTHLIKTRGQQVTLRCSPKSGHDTVSWYQQALGQGPQFIFQYYEEEERQRGNFPDRFSGHQFPNYSSELNVNALLLGDSALYLCASSPPLYNEQFFGPGTRLTVL.

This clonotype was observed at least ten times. The CDR3 reads CSVAPGNVQYF. The CDR3 region has the DNA TGCAGCGTTGCGCCGGGGAATGTCCAGTACTTC. This chain links TRBV29-1 with TRBJ2-5; weak D call: TRBD2 (5 bases). The CDR3 consists of 11 residues. Trimming left V 4 bases short and J 10 bases short, with 13 bases between. The V gene's germline CDR1 is SQVTM and CDR2 ANQGSEA.

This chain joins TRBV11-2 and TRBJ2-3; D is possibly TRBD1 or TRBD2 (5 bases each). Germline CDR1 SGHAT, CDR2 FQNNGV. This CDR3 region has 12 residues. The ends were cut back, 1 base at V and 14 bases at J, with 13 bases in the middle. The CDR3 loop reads CASSLVTERGYF. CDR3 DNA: TGTGCCAGCAGCTTAGTTACGGAGAGGGGGTATTTT.

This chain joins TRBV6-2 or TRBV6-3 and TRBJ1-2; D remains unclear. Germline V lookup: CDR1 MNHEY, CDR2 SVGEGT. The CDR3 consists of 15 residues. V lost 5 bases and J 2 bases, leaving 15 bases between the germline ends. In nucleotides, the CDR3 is TGTGCCAGCAGTGTACGACGCGGCGGAAACTATGGCTACACCTTC. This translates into CASSVRRGGNYGYTF.

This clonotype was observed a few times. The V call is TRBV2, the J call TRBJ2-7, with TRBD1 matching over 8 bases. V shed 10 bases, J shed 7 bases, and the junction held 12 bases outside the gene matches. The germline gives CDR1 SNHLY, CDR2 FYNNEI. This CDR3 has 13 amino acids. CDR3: CATGIRDRREQYF. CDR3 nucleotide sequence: TGTGCCACCGGAATCCGGGACAGGAGAGAGCAGTACTTC.

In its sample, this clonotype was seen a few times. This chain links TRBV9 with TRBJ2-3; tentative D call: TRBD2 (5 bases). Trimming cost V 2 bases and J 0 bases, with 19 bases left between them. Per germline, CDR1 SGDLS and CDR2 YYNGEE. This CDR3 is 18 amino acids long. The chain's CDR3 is CASSVGSIGLLSTDTQYF. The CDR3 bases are TGTGCCAGCAGCGTGGGCTCTATAGGACTGCTAAGCACAGATACGCAGTATTTT. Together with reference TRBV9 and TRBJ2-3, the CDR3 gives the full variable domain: DSGVTQTPKHLITATGQRVTLRCSPRSGDLSVYWYQQSLDQGLQFLIQYYNGEERAKGNILERFSAQQFPDLHSELNLSSLELGDSALYFCASSVGSIGLLSTDTQYFGPGTRLTVL.

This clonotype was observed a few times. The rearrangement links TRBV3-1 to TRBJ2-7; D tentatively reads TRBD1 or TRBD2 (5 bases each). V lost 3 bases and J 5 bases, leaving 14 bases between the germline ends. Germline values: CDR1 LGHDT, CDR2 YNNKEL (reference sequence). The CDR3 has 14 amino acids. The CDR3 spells CASSQRGTYDEQYF. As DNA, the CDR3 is TGTGCCAGCAGCCAGAGGGGCACCTACGACGAGCAGTACTTC.

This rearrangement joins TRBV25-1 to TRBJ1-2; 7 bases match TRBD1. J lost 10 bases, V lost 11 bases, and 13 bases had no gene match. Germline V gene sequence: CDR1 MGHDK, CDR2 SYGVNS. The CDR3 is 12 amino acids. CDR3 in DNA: TGTGCCGCGAGGGGCAGCGGACAGGCCTACACCTTC. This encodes CAARGSGQAYTF.

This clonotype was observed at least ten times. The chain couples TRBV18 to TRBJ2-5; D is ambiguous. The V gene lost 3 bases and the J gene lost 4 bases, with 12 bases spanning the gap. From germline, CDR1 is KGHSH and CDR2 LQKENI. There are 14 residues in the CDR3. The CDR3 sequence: CASSPGSSGETQYF. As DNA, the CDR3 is TGTGCCAGCTCACCCGGCTCTTCAGGAGAGACCCAGTACTTC.

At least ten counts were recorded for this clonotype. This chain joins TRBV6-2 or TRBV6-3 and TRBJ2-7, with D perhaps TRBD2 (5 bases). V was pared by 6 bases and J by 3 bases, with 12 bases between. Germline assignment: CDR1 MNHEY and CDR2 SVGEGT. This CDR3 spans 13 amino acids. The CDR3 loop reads CASRPEGFYEQYF. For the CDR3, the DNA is TGTGCCAGCAGACCCGAGGGTTTCTACGAGCAGTACTTC.

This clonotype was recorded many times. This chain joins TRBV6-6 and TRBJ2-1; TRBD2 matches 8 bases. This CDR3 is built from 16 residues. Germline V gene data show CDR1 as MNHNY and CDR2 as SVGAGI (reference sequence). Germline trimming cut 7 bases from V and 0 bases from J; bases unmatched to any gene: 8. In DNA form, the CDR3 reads TGTGCCAGCATGCCGGGACTAGGGAGCTCCTACAATGAGCAGTTCTTC. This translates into CASMPGLGSSYNEQFF.

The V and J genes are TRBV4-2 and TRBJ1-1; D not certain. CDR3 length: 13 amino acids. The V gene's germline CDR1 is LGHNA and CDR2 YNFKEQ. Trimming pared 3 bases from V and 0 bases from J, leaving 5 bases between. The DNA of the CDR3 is TGTGCCAGCAGCCATGCGCTGAACACTGAAGCTTTCTTT. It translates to CASSHALNTEAFF.

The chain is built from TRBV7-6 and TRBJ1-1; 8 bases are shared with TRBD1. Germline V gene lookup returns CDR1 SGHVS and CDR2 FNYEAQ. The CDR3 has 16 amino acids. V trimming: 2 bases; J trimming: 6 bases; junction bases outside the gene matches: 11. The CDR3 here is CASSLLSGGAGSEAFF. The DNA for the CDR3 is TGTGCCAGCAGCTTATTGTCAGGGGGCGCAGGGTCTGAAGCTTTCTTT.

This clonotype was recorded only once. The CDR3 spells CASSQETSGPSTDTQYF. Written as DNA, the CDR3 is TGCGCCAGCAGCCAAGAGACCTCCGGTCCGAGCACAGATACGCAGTATTTT. The chain recombines TRBV4-1 with TRBJ2-3, with D unclear. Deletions cut 0 bases from V and 0 bases from J, with 13 bases between. The germline CDR1 and CDR2 sequences are MGHRA and YSYEKL. The CDR3 has 17 amino acids.

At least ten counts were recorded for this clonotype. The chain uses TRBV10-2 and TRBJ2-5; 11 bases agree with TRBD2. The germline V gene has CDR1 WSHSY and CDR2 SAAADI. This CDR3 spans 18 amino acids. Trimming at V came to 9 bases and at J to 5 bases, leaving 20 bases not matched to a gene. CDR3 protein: CASNSPGLAVPGTETQYF. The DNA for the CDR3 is TGCGCCAGTAATTCCCCGGGACTAGCGGTCCCCGGGACGGAGACCCAGTACTTC.

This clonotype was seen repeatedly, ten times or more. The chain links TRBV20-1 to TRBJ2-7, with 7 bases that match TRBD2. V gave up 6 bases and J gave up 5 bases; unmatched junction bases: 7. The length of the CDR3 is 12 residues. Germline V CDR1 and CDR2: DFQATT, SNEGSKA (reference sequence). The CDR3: CSAQRDIHEQYF. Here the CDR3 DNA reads TGCAGTGCCCAGCGGGATATACACGAGCAGTACTTC.

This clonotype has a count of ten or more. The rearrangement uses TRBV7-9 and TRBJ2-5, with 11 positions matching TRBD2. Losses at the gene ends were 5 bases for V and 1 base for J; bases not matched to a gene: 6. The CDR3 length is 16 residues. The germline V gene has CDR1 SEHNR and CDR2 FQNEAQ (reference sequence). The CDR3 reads CASSPGTSGFQETQYF. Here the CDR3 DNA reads TGTGCCAGCAGCCCCGGGACTAGCGGTTTCCAAGAGACCCAGTACTTC.

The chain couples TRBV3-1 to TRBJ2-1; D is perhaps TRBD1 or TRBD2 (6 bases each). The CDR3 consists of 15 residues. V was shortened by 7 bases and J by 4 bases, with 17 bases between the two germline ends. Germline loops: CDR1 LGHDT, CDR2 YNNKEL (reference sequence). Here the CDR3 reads CASTNRGPLYNEQFF. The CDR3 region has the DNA TGTGCCAGCACCAATCGGGGGCCCTTGTACAATGAGCAGTTCTTC.

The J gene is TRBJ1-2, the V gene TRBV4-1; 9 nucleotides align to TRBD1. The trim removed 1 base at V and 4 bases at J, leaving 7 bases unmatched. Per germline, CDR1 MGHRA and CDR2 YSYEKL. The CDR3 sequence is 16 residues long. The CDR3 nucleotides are TGCGCCAGCAGCCAAGGAGGGACAGGGAATCTCTATGGCTACACCTTC. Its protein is CASSQGGTGNLYGYTF.

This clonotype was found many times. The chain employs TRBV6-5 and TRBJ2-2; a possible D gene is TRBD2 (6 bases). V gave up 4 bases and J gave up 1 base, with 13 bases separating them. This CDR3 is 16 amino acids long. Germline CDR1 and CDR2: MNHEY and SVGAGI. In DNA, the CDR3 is TGTGCCAGCAGTTTCGGAGGGCGGTGGAACACCGGGGAGCTGTTTTTT. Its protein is CASSFGGRWNTGELFF.

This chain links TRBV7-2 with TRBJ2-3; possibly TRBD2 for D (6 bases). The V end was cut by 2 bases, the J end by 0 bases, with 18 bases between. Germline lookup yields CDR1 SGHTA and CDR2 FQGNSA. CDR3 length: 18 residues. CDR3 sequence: CASSLREDTRSSTDTQYF. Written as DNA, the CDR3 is TGTGCCAGCAGCTTAAGGGAGGACACACGCTCTAGCACAGATACGCAGTATTTT.

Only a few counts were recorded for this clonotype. The CDR3 bases are TGCAGTGCCCTAAACCCAGCGGGGGGGCGTGATGAGCAGTTCTTC. It codes for CSALNPAGGRDEQFF. The chain uses TRBV20-1 and TRBJ2-1; 10 nucleotides match TRBD2. The CDR3 consists of 15 residues. Germline V gives CDR1 DFQATT, CDR2 SNEGSKA (reference sequence). After removal of 6 bases from V and 8 bases from J, the junction contained 13 bases not matched to a gene.

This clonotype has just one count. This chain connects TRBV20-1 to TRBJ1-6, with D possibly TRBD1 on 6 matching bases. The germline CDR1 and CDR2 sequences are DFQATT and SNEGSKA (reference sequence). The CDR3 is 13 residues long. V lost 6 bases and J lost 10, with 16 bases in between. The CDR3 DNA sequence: TGCAGTGCCCACAAACAGGGAGGATCACCCCTCCACTTT. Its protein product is CSAHKQGGSPLHF.